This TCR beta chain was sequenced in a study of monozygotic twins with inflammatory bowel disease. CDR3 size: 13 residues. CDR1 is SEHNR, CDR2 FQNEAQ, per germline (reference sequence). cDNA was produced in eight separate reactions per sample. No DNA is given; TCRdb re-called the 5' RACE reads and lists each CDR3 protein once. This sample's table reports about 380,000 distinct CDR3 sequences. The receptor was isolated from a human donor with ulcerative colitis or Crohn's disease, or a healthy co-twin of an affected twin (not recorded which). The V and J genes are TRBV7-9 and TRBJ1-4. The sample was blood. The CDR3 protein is CASSLALQEKLFF.